The 24 T cell receptor beta chains below were found in one sample sequenced in a study of cytomegalovirus exposure and HLA in healthy donors. PCR involved 60 Vbeta and 13 Jbeta primers. Only in-frame clones appear in the TCRdb table, and some are missing; sequencing was by immunoSEQ multiplex PCR. Of 210,000 or so clones listed, 80% to 90% are singletons. Sequenced: PBMCs. Source of these receptors: a woman between 18 and 29 years old in good health and CMV-seronegative.

The rearrangement uses TRBV10-3 and TRBJ2-7, with D uncertain. Germline V lookup: CDR1 ENHRY, CDR2 SYGVKD. The CDR3 covers 14 residues. V was pared by 0 bases and J by 4 bases, with 10 bases between. The CDR3 sequence is CAISESTRVYEQYF. The CDR3 region has the DNA TGTGCCATCAGTGAGTCGACTCGGGTATACGAGCAGTACTTC.

In DNA, the CDR3 is TGTGCCAGCAGCTCCGGGTGGACAGCCGGCGCCACAGATACGCAGTATTTT. Amino acids: CASSSGWTAGATDTQYF. The gene calls are TRBV5-6 and TRBJ2-3, with a possible D match to TRBD1 (6 bases). V dropped 3 bases and J dropped 2 bases, with 19 bases sitting between them. The CDR3 covers 17 residues. Germline V lookup: CDR1 SGHDT, CDR2 YYEEEE.

This clone was picked up one time. The chain links TRBV13 to TRBJ2-3, with TRBD1 matching over 10 bases. The germline V gene has CDR1 PRHDT and CDR2 FYEKMQ (reference sequence). Trimming at V came to 0 bases and at J to 3 bases, leaving 3 bases not matched to a gene. This CDR3 is built from 16 residues. This CDR3 is CASSLGWDRGTDTQYF. The CDR3 DNA sequence: TGTGCCAGCAGCTTAGGATGGGACAGGGGAACAGATACGCAGTATTTT.

This CDR3 is CASSDGLAGGGEQFF. The CDR3 bases are TGTGCCAGCAGCGACGGACTAGCGGGAGGGGGTGAGCAGTTCTTC. The chain joins TRBV11-2 to TRBJ2-1, with 15 bases that match TRBD2. With V trimmed by 5 bases and J by 9 bases, 5 bases remained unmatched. The CDR3 length is 15 residues. Germline V gene lookup returns CDR1 SGHAT and CDR2 FQNNGV.

The rearrangement uses TRBV7-3 and TRBJ2-5; 7 bases are shared with TRBD1. Per the germline V gene, CDR1 is SGHTA and CDR2 is FQGTGA. This CDR3 region has 15 residues. The junction had 9 bases not matched to a gene; V was cut back by 4 bases and J by 4 bases. CDR3 loop: CASSSGTAVGETQYF. CDR3 coding DNA: TGTGCCAGCAGCTCCGGGACAGCCGTTGGAGAGACCCAGTACTTC.

The V and J genes are TRBV6-6 and TRBJ2-5; possibly TRBD2 for D (6 bases). Trimming left V 6 bases short and J 3 bases short, with 17 bases between. The CDR3 has 15 residues. Germline V gene lookup returns CDR1 MNHNY and CDR2 SVGAGI (reference sequence). Written as DNA, the CDR3 is TGTGCCAGCAGGCGATCCGGGACTGAAAAAGAGACCCAGTACTTC. Translated, it gives CASRRSGTEKETQYF.

This chain links TRBV6-1 with TRBJ1-1, with a possible D match to TRBD1 (5 bases). The CDR3 extends over 14 amino acids. Germline CDR1 and CDR2: MNHNS and SASEGT. Trimming left V 2 bases short and J 3 bases short, with 10 bases between. The CDR3 nucleotides read TGTGCCAGCAGTGAACAGGGTCGAGACACTGAAGCTTTCTTT. It encodes CASSEQGRDTEAFF.

The chain employs TRBV21-1 and TRBJ2-7; no DNA check was done on the table's D call, TRBD1. TRBV21-1 is a recognized pseudogene. The CDR3 is 15 amino acids. This chain's CDR3 is CASKRRTGRTYEQYF. Here the CDR3 DNA reads TGTGCCAGCAAAAGGAGGACAGGGAGGACCTACGAGCAGTACTTC.

The V gene is TRBV2, the J gene TRBJ1-1; 7 nucleotides agree with TRBD1. In germline, CDR1 is SNHLY, CDR2 FYNNEI. This CDR3 contains 12 residues. CDR3 sequence reads: CGEGQKNTEAFF. CDR3 bases: TGTGGCGAGGGACAGAAGAACACTGAAGCTTTCTTT. Drawing the rest from reference TRBV2 and TRBJ1-1, the complete variable domain is EPEVTQTPSHQVTQMGQEVILRCVPISNHLYFYWYRQILGQKVEFLVSFYNNEISEKSEIFDDQFSVERPDGSNFTLKIRSTKLEDSAMYFCGEGQKNTEAFFGQGTRLTVV.

The rearrangement links TRBV9 to TRBJ1-4, with a weak D call TRBD1 (5 bases). CDR3 length: 17 residues. Trimming took off 4 bases at V and 1 base at J, with 17 bases between the two ends. The germline V gene encodes CDR1 SGDLS and CDR2 YYNGEE. This CDR3 is CASSLGLSRGTNEKLFF. Here the CDR3 DNA reads TGTGCCAGCAGCTTGGGACTATCCCGGGGAACTAATGAAAAACTGTTTTTT.

This clone appeared a few times. V is TRBV14 and J is TRBJ2-5, with 11 bases matching TRBD2. CDR3 length: 18 amino acids. Germline V gives CDR1 SGHDN, CDR2 FVKESK. After removal of 1 base from V and 4 bases from J, the junction contained 11 bases not matched to a gene. CDR3 sequence reads: CASSQAAGTTSGRETQYF. CDR3 nucleotides: TGTGCCAGCAGCCAAGCAGCGGGGACAACTAGCGGGAGAGAGACCCAGTACTTC.

The chain carries TRBV15 and TRBJ2-1; a weak D match, TRBD2 (6 bases). Trimming cost V 3 bases and J 4 bases, with 13 bases left between them. The CDR3 sequence is 15 residues long. The germline V gene encodes CDR1 LNHNV and CDR2 YYDKDF (reference sequence). The CDR3 spells CATSRDGSRYNEQFF. CDR3 in DNA: TGTGCCACCAGCAGGGACGGGAGTAGGTACAATGAGCAGTTCTTC.

V and J are TRBV7-9 and TRBJ2-7; the match to TRBD1 covers 7 bases. The germline V gene has CDR1 SEHNR and CDR2 FQNEAQ (reference sequence). This CDR3 comprises 14 residues. The trim removed 5 bases at V and 2 bases at J, leaving 6 bases unmatched. CDR3 sequence reads: CASSPRDSTYEQYF. CDR3 DNA sequence: TGTGCCAGCAGCCCTCGGGACAGTACCTACGAGCAGTACTTC. Combining the CDR3 with reference TRBV7-9 and TRBJ2-7 gives the whole variable domain DTGVSQNPRHKITKRGQNVTFRCDPISEHNRLYWYRQTLGQGPEFLTYFQNEAQLEKSRLLSDRFSAERPKGSFSTLEIQRTEQGDSAMYLCASSPRDSTYEQYFGPGTRLTVT.

The rearrangement uses TRBV19 and TRBJ1-2; tentatively, D is TRBD1 (6 bases). V was pared by 4 bases and J by 5 bases, with 14 bases between. Germline V gene lookup returns CDR1 LNHDA and CDR2 SQIVND (reference sequence). The CDR3 contains 14 residues. The CDR3 nucleotides read TGTGCCAGTAGTAAAACTAGGACAGAGTATGGCTACACCTTC. It translates to CASSKTRTEYGYTF.

The chain carries TRBV5-6 and TRBJ1-2, with TRBD1 identical over 9 bases. From germline, CDR1 is SGHDT and CDR2 YYEEEE. After removal of 4 bases from V and 1 base from J, the junction contained 14 bases not matched to a gene. This CDR3 comprises 18 residues. DNA for the CDR3: TGTGCCAGCAGCCCACAAACAGGGGGCCGATCCTATAACTATGGCTACACCTTC. Its translation is CASSPQTGGRSYNYGYTF. Complete variable domain (other parts from reference TRBV5-6 and TRBJ1-2): DAGVTQSPTHLIKTRGQQVTLRCSPKSGHDTVSWYQQALGQGPQFIFQYYEEEERQRGNFPDRFSGHQFPNYSSELNVNALLLGDSALYLCASSPQTGGRSYNYGYTFGSGTRLTVV.

The CDR3 loop is CASSPGLAGGVNEQFF. The CDR3 DNA reads TGTGCCAGCTCACCAGGACTAGCGGGAGGAGTCAATGAGCAGTTCTTC. This chain uses TRBV18 with TRBJ2-1; 14 nucleotides align to TRBD2. Germline loops: CDR1 KGHSH, CDR2 LQKENI. CDR3 length equals 16 residues. Losses at the gene ends were 2 bases for V and 6 bases for J; bases not matched to a gene: 3.

The J gene is TRBJ2-2, the V gene TRBV7-9, with 9 bases identical to TRBD1. Per germline, CDR1 SEHNR and CDR2 FQNEAQ (reference sequence). V dropped 5 bases and J dropped 3; count of bases not matched to a gene: 4. The CDR3 has 15 amino acids. CDR3 amino acids: CASSDGTGYTGELFF. The CDR3 bases are TGTGCCAGCAGCGACGGGACAGGGTACACCGGGGAGCTGTTTTTT.

This chain links TRBV2 with TRBJ1-5; 9 nucleotides align to TRBD1. Germline lookup yields CDR1 SNHLY and CDR2 FYNNEI. This CDR3 contains 13 residues. The trim removed 6 bases at V and 5 bases at J, leaving 2 bases unmatched. The CDR3: CASSWDRDQPQHF. CDR3 nucleotide sequence: TGTGCCAGCAGCTGGGACAGGGATCAGCCCCAGCATTTT. Drawing the rest from reference TRBV2 and TRBJ1-5, the complete variable domain is EPEVTQTPSHQVTQMGQEVILRCVPISNHLYFYWYRQILGQKVEFLVSFYNNEISEKSEIFDDQFSVERPDGSNFTLKIRSTKLEDSAMYFCASSWDRDQPQHFGDGTRLSIL.

The J gene is TRBJ2-2, the V gene TRBV11-3, with a weak D call TRBD2 (7 bases). Trimming shortened V by 4 bases and J by 1 base, and 25 bases separated the two germline ends. The CDR3 length is 20 residues. In germline, CDR1 is SGHNT, CDR2 YENEEA. The CDR3, as DNA: TGTGCCAGCAGCTCTTGGTCCCGAGACCGGGGGGCCGAGAACACCGGGGAGCTGTTTTTT. Translating it yields CASSSWSRDRGAENTGELFF.

The chain couples TRBV7-9 to TRBJ2-2; D perhaps matches TRBD2 (5 bases). The CDR3 loop spans 14 amino acids. Germline V gives CDR1 SEHNR, CDR2 FQNEAQ (reference sequence). Trimming took off 3 bases at V and 3 bases at J, with 8 bases between the two ends. Written as DNA, the CDR3 is TGTGCCAGCAGCTTGGACTCGCACACCGGGGAGCTGTTTTTT. It encodes CASSLDSHTGELFF.

CDR3 protein: CAWEGDLPEAFF. CDR3 nucleotide sequence: TGTGCCTGGGAGGGGGACCTCCCTGAAGCTTTCTTT. The chain employs TRBV30 and TRBJ1-1; tentative D call: TRBD1 (6 bases). The germline CDR1 and CDR2 sequences are GTSNPN and SVGIG (reference sequence). The CDR3 length is 12 residues. With 5 bases removed from V and 6 bases from J, the gap between germline ends came to 13 bases.

As concerns this clone: This CDR3 is also generated by other DNA sequences in the sample. J is TRBJ1-2 and V is TRBV5-1; D gene unclear. Germline CDR1 is SGHRS and CDR2 is YFSETQ. V was trimmed by 0 bases and J by 2 bases, leaving 5 bases between them. The CDR3 runs to 13 residues. The CDR3 spells CASSLGQNYGYTF. Here the CDR3 DNA reads TGCGCCAGCAGCTTGGGACAAAACTATGGCTACACCTTC. The variable domain in full, with the rest retrieved from reference TRBV5-1 and TRBJ1-2, is KAGVTQTPRYLIKTRGQQVTLSCSPISGHRSVSWYQQTPGQGLQFLFEYFSETQRNKGNFPGRFSGRQFSNSRSEMNVSTLELGDSALYLCASSLGQNYGYTFGSGTRLTVV.

The chain uses TRBV6-5 and TRBJ2-6; D ambiguous. CDR1 and CDR2 from the germline V gene are MNHEY and SVGAGI. The CDR3 totals 15 residues. Trimming shortened V by 5 bases and J by 0 bases, and 8 bases separated the two germline ends. CDR3 bases: TGTGCCAGCAGTCTACTCCGCTCTGGGGCCAACGTCCTGACTTTC. Translated: CASSLLRSGANVLTF.

CDR3 nucleotides: TGTGCCAGCAGCCAACTAGCGGGGGTTCGCACAGATACGCAGTATTTT. Its protein product is CASSQLAGVRTDTQYF. The chain joins TRBV25-1 to TRBJ2-3; 11 bases match TRBD2. The J segment lost 1 base and the V segment lost 6 bases, leaving 6 bases of the junction unmatched. Looked up from germline, CDR1 is MGHDK and CDR2 is SYGVNS. The CDR3 totals 16 residues.